One sample yielded the 28 T cell receptor beta chains listed below, sequenced in a study of molecular identifiers for immune sequencing clone quantification. One entry per CDR3 protein results from TCRdb running MiXCR on the PCR reads. The sample lists roughly 300,000 distinct CDR3 sequences; roughly 24% were seen once. The sequenced material came from naive CD8+ T cells from blood, with Jurkat cell RNA spiked in. Subset described: FACS-sorted CD8+CD4-CCR7+CD45RA+ naive T cells. The origin of the receptors is a human donor in good health. Some libraries in this study had Jurkat cell RNA spiked in.

This clonotype came up many times. The CDR3 DNA reads as TGTGCCAGCAGTTGGGACAGGGGCGCAGGCAGGACTGAAGCTTTCTTT. Encoded protein: CASSWDRGAGRTEAFF. The chain uses TRBV6-2 or TRBV6-3 and TRBJ1-1; 10 bases match TRBD1. CDR1 MNHEY and CDR2 SVGEGT come from the germline V gene. The CDR3 length is 16 residues. The V segment lost 4 bases and the J segment 5 bases; nucleotides outside the gene matches: 10.

This sequence joins TRBV18 and TRBJ2-3, with D maybe TRBD1 (6 bases). Deletions cut 4 bases from V and 4 bases from J, with 18 bases between. The germline CDR1 and CDR2 sequences are KGHSH and LQKENI. The CDR3 contains 16 residues. This CDR3 is CASSRDIVYGADTQYF. The CDR3 nucleotides read TGTGCCAGCTCACGGGACATCGTCTACGGGGCAGATACGCAGTATTTT. The full variable domain, rest sourced from reference TRBV18 and TRBJ2-3, is NAGVMQNPRHLVRRRGQEARLRCSPMKGHSHVYWYRQLPEEGLKFMVYLQKENIIDESGMPKERFSAEFPKEGPSILRIQQVVRGDSAAYFCASSRDIVYGADTQYFGPGTRLTVL.

This chain links TRBV10-3 with TRBJ1-1; maybe TRBD1 (6 bases). Looked up from germline, CDR1 is ENHRY and CDR2 is SYGVKD. This CDR3 has 12 residues. V lost 10 bases, J lost 4 bases, and 13 bases lay in between. The CDR3 region is CATTQGSTEAFF. CDR3 in DNA: TGTGCCACCACTCAGGGGTCCACTGAAGCTTTCTTT.

This clonotype was observed a few times. The rearrangement links TRBV6-2 or TRBV6-3 to TRBJ2-7, with TRBD2 as a possible D gene (6 bases). This CDR3 comprises 14 residues. The V and J ends lost 2 bases and 0 bases respectively, with 8 bases between them. Germline values: CDR1 MNHEY, CDR2 SVGEGT. The chain's CDR3 is CASSYGRSSYEQYF. The CDR3 DNA is TGTGCCAGCAGTTACGGGAGGTCCTCCTACGAGCAGTACTTC.

Only a few counts were recorded for this clonotype. The J gene is TRBJ2-4, the V gene TRBV28, with 10 positions matching TRBD2. CDR3 length equals 18 residues. Germline CDR1 reads MDHEN; CDR2 reads SYDVKM. Trimming removed 5 bases from V and 0 bases from J; junction bases left unmatched: 10. The chain's CDR3 is CASSPPRTSGLAKNIQYF. CDR3 in DNA: TGTGCCAGCAGTCCCCCGCGGACTAGCGGTCTAGCCAAAAACATTCAGTACTTC.

This clonotype was detected only once. This may be a read error, as it is one base from a much larger clone. This sequence joins TRBV6-5 and TRBJ2-5, with D perhaps TRBD1 (6 bases). Trimming left V 6 bases short and J 7 bases short, with 18 bases between. Per germline, CDR1 MNHEY and CDR2 SVGAGI. The CDR3 is 14 amino acids. The DNA of the CDR3 is TGTGCCAGCAGCGAAAATACAGGGAAAGGGACCCAGTACTTC. Translation gives CASSENTGKGTQYF.

The J gene is TRBJ2-7, the V gene TRBV5-4; D is ambiguous. The CDR3 runs to 12 residues. CDR1 is SGHNT, CDR2 YYREEE, per germline (reference sequence). With 1 base removed from V and 5 bases from J, the gap between germline ends came to 7 bases. CDR3 in amino acids: CASSLMANEQYF. CDR3 nucleotide sequence: TGTGCCAGCAGCTTGATGGCGAACGAGCAGTACTTC. Looking up the rest from reference TRBV5-4 and TRBJ2-7 gives the full variable domain: ETGVTQSPTHLIKTRGQQVTLRCSSQSGHNTVSWYQQALGQGPQFIFQYYREEENGRGNFPPRFSGLQFPNYSSELNVNALELDDSALYLCASSLMANEQYFGPGTRLTVT.

This clonotype has a handful of counts. Written as DNA, the CDR3 is TGTGCCAGCAGCGTATTCGGCGAGTTGGGGACTGAAGCTTTCTTT. This codes for CASSVFGELGTEAFF. The rearrangement links TRBV9 to TRBJ1-1; D is undetermined. The CDR3 contains 15 residues. The germline gives CDR1 SGDLS, CDR2 YYNGEE. V was pared by 1 base and J by 5 bases, with 15 bases between.

As concerns this clonotype: Germline is not matched at one junction end, which may reflect a read error. The genes are TRBV5-1 and TRBJ2-5; 13 positions agree with TRBD2. The germline CDR1 and CDR2 sequences are SGHRS and YFSETQ. The CDR3 totals 20 residues. CDR3 sequence reads: CASSDRLAGLAGDRGEPQYF. CDR3 DNA: TGCGCCAGCAGCGACCGACTAGCAGGACTAGCGGGGGATAGAGGAGAGCCCCAGTACTTC.

This clonotype appeared a few times. The rearrangement links TRBV20-1 to TRBJ2-7, with D possibly TRBD1 on 6 matching bases. V was trimmed by 0 bases and J by 0 bases, leaving 6 bases between them. The CDR3 totals 13 residues. Germline V gene data show CDR1 as DFQATT and CDR2 as SNEGSKA (reference sequence). CDR3 in DNA: TGCAGTGCTAGAGAGGACAGCTCCTACGAGCAGTACTTC. Its protein is CSAREDSSYEQYF.

This clonotype was seen more than once but under ten times. The J gene is TRBJ2-3, the V gene TRBV28, with TRBD2 matching 8 bases. CDR1 and CDR2 (germline): MDHEN, SYDVKM. V trimming: 11 bases; J trimming: 0 bases; junction bases outside the gene matches: 25. The CDR3 has 20 amino acids. The CDR3 sequence is CAGPFKAGVFSGASTDTQYF. CDR3 DNA: TGTGCCGGGCCTTTCAAAGCGGGAGTTTTTAGCGGGGCTAGCACAGATACGCAGTATTTT.

On this clonotype itself: With a much larger clone just one base away, this may be a read error. This chain joins TRBV4-1 and TRBJ2-1; 10 bases agree with TRBD2. The CDR3 consists of 15 residues. Losses at the gene ends were 1 base for V and 5 bases for J; bases not matched to a gene: 2. Germline-derived CDR1 and CDR2 are MGHRA and YSYEKL. In nucleotides, the CDR3 is TGCGCCAGCAGCCAAGGGACTAGCGGAGACAATGAGCAGTTCTTC. Residues: CASSQGTSGDNEQFF.

The chain is built from TRBV3-1 and TRBJ2-3; D not resolved. Looked up from germline, CDR1 is LGHDT and CDR2 is YNNKEL (reference sequence). Trimming removed 1 base at V and 4 bases at J, with 6 bases between. The CDR3 totals 13 residues. CDR3 loop: CASSQGMADTQYF. In DNA form, the CDR3 reads TGTGCCAGCAGCCAAGGAATGGCAGATACGCAGTATTTT.

This clonotype was counted between two and nine times. The J gene is TRBJ2-7, the V gene TRBV27; D not resolved. Between the trimmed V and J ends, which lost 2 bases and 5 bases, there was a span of 10 bases. This CDR3 region has 13 residues. The germline gives CDR1 MNHEY, CDR2 SMNVEV (reference sequence). CDR3 loop: CASSLGVLNEQYF. The CDR3 DNA follows: TGTGCCAGCAGTTTAGGGGTTTTAAACGAGCAGTACTTC.

This clonotype was recorded many times. The J gene is TRBJ1-1, the V gene TRBV7-9, with D possibly matching TRBD1 (6 bases). This CDR3 spans 14 amino acids. V lost 5 bases and J 4 bases, leaving 14 bases between the germline ends. CDR1 is SEHNR, CDR2 FQNEAQ, per germline (reference sequence). CDR3 nucleotide sequence: TGTGCCAGCAGCCTCCCGGACAGATCCACTGAAGCTTTCTTT. Amino acids: CASSLPDRSTEAFF. Together with reference TRBV7-9 and TRBJ1-1, the CDR3 gives the full variable domain: DTGVSQNPRHKITKRGQNVTFRCDPISEHNRLYWYRQTLGQGPEFLTYFQNEAQLEKSRLLSDRFSAERPKGSFSTLEIQRTEQGDSAMYLCASSLPDRSTEAFFGQGTRLTVV.

Worth noting for this clonotype: The junction shows a germline mismatch at one end, possibly a read error. The chain carries TRBV7-6 and TRBJ2-1; the D gene is possibly TRBD2 (6 bases). The CDR3 totals 15 residues. Germline CDR1 and CDR2: SGHVS and FNYEAQ. CDR3 sequence reads: CAGSLGLSHYNEQFF. CDR3 DNA sequence: TGTGCCGGCAGCCTGGGACTCTCACACTACAATGAGCAGTTCTTC.

This clonotype was counted ten times or more. This rearrangement joins TRBV3-1 to TRBJ2-3; no definite D call. With 7 bases removed from V and 2 bases from J, the gap between germline ends came to 10 bases. This CDR3 has 13 residues. Germline V CDR1 and CDR2: LGHDT, YNNKEL (reference sequence). CDR3 DNA sequence: TGTGCCAGCAAGGCGGAAAACACAGATACGCAGTATTTT. Amino acids: CASKAENTDTQYF.

This clonotype showed up many times. CDR3 sequence reads: CASTGAVSSNTEAFF. The CDR3 DNA follows: TGTGCCAGCACCGGCGCGGTGAGCTCGAACACTGAAGCTTTCTTT. The V and J genes are TRBV7-9 and TRBJ1-1; no reliable D call. V shed 7 bases and J shed 1 base, with 16 bases lying between them. The germline gives CDR1 SEHNR, CDR2 FQNEAQ (reference sequence). This CDR3 contains 15 residues.

V is TRBV9 and J is TRBJ2-7, with 10 nucleotides matching TRBD2. This CDR3 is 16 amino acids long. CDR1 and CDR2 from the germline V gene are SGDLS and YYNGEE. The J segment lost 4 bases and the V segment lost 5 bases, leaving 12 bases of the junction unmatched. CDR3 DNA sequence: TGTGCCAGCAGTAACAGTGATAGCGGGAGGTTGTACGAGCAGTACTTC. Its translation is CASSNSDSGRLYEQYF.

The chain combines TRBV4-2 with TRBJ1-1, with TRBD1 matching over 10 bases. With 4 bases clipped from V and 5 bases from J, the junction kept 7 bases outside the gene matches. The CDR3 consists of 15 residues. Germline values: CDR1 LGHNA, CDR2 YNFKEQ. The CDR3 here is CASSPRQGAKTEAFF. Here the CDR3 DNA reads TGTGCCAGCAGCCCACGACAGGGGGCCAAGACTGAAGCTTTCTTT.

This clonotype was observed a few times. The chain links TRBV4-1 to TRBJ2-7; TRBD1 is a possible D gene (5 bases). Germline CDR1 reads MGHRA; CDR2 reads YSYEKL. V dropped 0 bases and J dropped 3 bases, with 15 bases sitting between them. The CDR3 is 16 amino acids. In DNA, the CDR3 is TGCGCCAGCAGCCAAGATTGGGCGCAGGGTGTCTACGAGCAGTACTTC. It codes for CASSQDWAQGVYEQYF.

At least ten counts were recorded for this clonotype. The genes are TRBV28 and TRBJ1-2, with 7 bases matching TRBD1. The V gene end was trimmed by 2 bases and the J gene end by 4 bases; junction bases not matched to a gene: 7. There are 15 residues in the CDR3. The germline V gene encodes CDR1 MDHEN and CDR2 SYDVKM. In DNA form, the CDR3 reads TGTGCCAGCAGTTTACCCCGAAAGGGGGCCTATGGCTACACCTTC. Amino acid sequence: CASSLPRKGAYGYTF.

There are many counts of this clonotype. The chain couples TRBV13 to TRBJ2-7; 7 nucleotides line up with TRBD2. The V gene end was trimmed by 5 bases and the J gene end by 2 bases; junction bases not matched to a gene: 6. Germline lookup yields CDR1 PRHDT and CDR2 FYEKMQ (reference sequence). The CDR3 runs to 14 residues. CDR3 sequence reads: CASSPTGLTYEQYF. CDR3 nucleotides: TGTGCCAGCAGCCCCACGGGACTAACCTACGAGCAGTACTTC.

This clonotype was detected ten times or more. V gene TRBV29-1 combines with J gene TRBJ1-1, with D uncertain. V was trimmed by 4 bases and J by 5 bases, leaving 14 bases between them. Germline CDR1 SQVTM, CDR2 ANQGSEA. The CDR3 sequence is 13 residues long. In DNA, the CDR3 is TGCAGCGTTGGGCATGGATTCGGTACTGAAGCTTTCTTT. It is translated as CSVGHGFGTEAFF.

This clonotype was seen at least ten times. The rearrangement joins TRBV7-9 to TRBJ2-3, with TRBD2 matching 9 bases. The CDR3 is made up of 17 amino acids. J was trimmed by 0 bases and V by 5 bases; bases with no gene match: 9. Germline CDR1 reads SEHNR; CDR2 reads FQNEAQ (reference sequence). The CDR3 region has the DNA TGTGCCAGCAGCCCGCCCGGACTAGCGCCTAGCACAGATACGCAGTATTTT. Encoded protein: CASSPPGLAPSTDTQYF. The variable domain in full, completed from reference TRBV7-9 and TRBJ2-3, reads DTGVSQNPRHKITKRGQNVTFRCDPISEHNRLYWYRQTLGQGPEFLTYFQNEAQLEKSRLLSDRFSAERPKGSFSTLEIQRTEQGDSAMYLCASSPPGLAPSTDTQYFGPGTRLTVL.

Remarks on this clonotype: The junction departs from the called germline gene at one end, perhaps through a read error. V and J are TRBV12-3 or TRBV12-4 and TRBJ2-1; a weak D match, TRBD2 (6 bases). The CDR3 has 12 amino acids. CDR3 sequence: CASSWAGGEQLF. The DNA for the CDR3 is TGTGCCAGCAGTTGGGCCGGGGGTGAGCAGCTCTTC.

The chain is built from TRBV20-1 and TRBJ2-7; weak D call: TRBD1 (6 bases). This CDR3 comprises 17 residues. Germline values: CDR1 DFQATT, CDR2 SNEGSKA (reference sequence). The V end was cut by 2 bases, the J end by 3 bases, with 23 bases between. The CDR3 spells CSARLLLPGHEVYEQYF. CDR3 coding DNA: TGCAGTGCTAGACTCCTACTTCCGGGACACGAGGTCTACGAGCAGTACTTC.

To note about this clonotype: With a much larger clone just one base away, this may be a read error. The rearrangement uses TRBV7-9 and TRBJ1-1; D is ambiguous. This CDR3 is 12 amino acids long. Germline V gene lookup returns CDR1 SEHNR and CDR2 FQNEAQ (reference sequence). The CDR3 DNA is TGTGCCAACAGCGCGGAGAACACTGAAGCTTTCTTT. It is translated as CANSAENTEAFF. Full variable domain (rest looked up from reference TRBV7-9 and TRBJ1-1): DTGVSQNPRHKITKRGQNVTFRCDPISEHNRLYWYRQTLGQGPEFLTYFQNEAQLEKSRLLSDRFSAERPKGSFSTLEIQRTEQGDSAMYLCANSAENTEAFFGQGTRLTVV.